This T cell receptor (beta chain) was obtained from a study of blood T cell repertoires in COVID-19. The V gene's germline CDR1 is ENHRY and CDR2 SYGVKD. The CDR3 runs 16 residues. The J segment lost 4 bases and the V segment lost 6 bases, leaving 10 bases of the junction unmatched. Some clones are missing from TCRdb's copy, which holds only in-frame ones; the method was immunoSEQ multiplex PCR. The sample holds under 400,000 clones, roughly 90% seen once. Sequencing was performed on PBMCs or T cells enriched from blood (not recorded which). The chain carries TRBV10-3 and TRBJ1-1, with TRBD1 matching over 11 bases. This TCR derives from a woman in her twenties or thirties who had been exposed to COVID-19. CDR3 bases: TGTGCCATCAGGCCGGGACAGGGGGAAGTTGGCACTGAAGCTTTCTTT. Translation: CAIRPGQGEVGTEAFF.